The 5 T cell receptor beta chains below were found in one sample sequenced in a study of control samples from healthy donors and cancer patients. Method: immunoSEQ multiplex PCR; TCRdb's copy keeps in-frame clones and lacks some. This sample yields 25,000 to 30,000 clones, of which roughly 85% are seen a single time; about 6.7% belongs to the top ten. The sequenced sample was PBMCs. Receptor source: a woman in her fifties or sixties with head and neck cancer.

V gene TRBV7-2 combines with J gene TRBJ1-2; 9 nucleotides match TRBD1. The trim removed 5 bases at V and 6 bases at J, leaving 10 bases unmatched. Looked up from germline, CDR1 is SGHTA and CDR2 is FQGNSA. The CDR3 contains 15 residues. In DNA form, the CDR3 reads TGTGCCAGCAGCCTACCGGGACAGGGAAAGGATGGCTACACCTTC. This codes for CASSLPGQGKDGYTF.

Regarding this clone: The sample contains more than one DNA sequence encoding this CDR3. The chain recombines TRBV7-3 with TRBJ2-2; 8 bases align to TRBD2. From germline, CDR1 is SGHTA and CDR2 FQGTGA. With 5 bases clipped from V and 6 bases from J, the junction kept 8 bases outside the gene matches. The CDR3 spans 15 residues. CDR3 sequence reads: CASSLGGAGAGELFF. Written as DNA, the CDR3 is TGTGCCAGCAGCCTAGGGGGAGCGGGGGCCGGGGAGCTGTTTTTT.

This chain joins TRBV2 and TRBJ1-5, with D uncertain. V was trimmed by 2 bases and J by 6 bases, leaving 8 bases between them. Germline V lookup: CDR1 SNHLY, CDR2 FYNNEI. This CDR3 spans 13 amino acids. In DNA, the CDR3 is TGTGCCAGCAGTGAATTTCTCGGTCAGCCCCAGCATTTT. Translation gives CASSEFLGQPQHF.

The chain uses TRBV7-2 and TRBJ2-3, with D possibly TRBD2 on 6 matching bases. Trimming stripped 5 bases from V and 0 bases from J, with 15 bases between. This CDR3 region has 16 residues. Germline assignment: CDR1 SGHTA and CDR2 FQGNSA. Here the CDR3 DNA reads TGTGCCAGCAGCCCCGGACTATCCCTCAGCACAGATACGCAGTATTTT. Encoded protein: CASSPGLSLSTDTQYF.

In this sample, this clone turned up once. The rearrangement joins TRBV6-6 to TRBJ1-3; D ambiguous. Trimming removed 5 bases at V and 4 bases at J, with 15 bases between. The V gene's germline CDR1 is MNHNY and CDR2 SVGAGI (reference sequence). This CDR3 contains 15 residues. The CDR3 nucleotides read TGTGCCAGCAGTCCGGTAGAGACCCGGGGAAACACCATATATTTT. This gives the protein CASSPVETRGNTIYF.